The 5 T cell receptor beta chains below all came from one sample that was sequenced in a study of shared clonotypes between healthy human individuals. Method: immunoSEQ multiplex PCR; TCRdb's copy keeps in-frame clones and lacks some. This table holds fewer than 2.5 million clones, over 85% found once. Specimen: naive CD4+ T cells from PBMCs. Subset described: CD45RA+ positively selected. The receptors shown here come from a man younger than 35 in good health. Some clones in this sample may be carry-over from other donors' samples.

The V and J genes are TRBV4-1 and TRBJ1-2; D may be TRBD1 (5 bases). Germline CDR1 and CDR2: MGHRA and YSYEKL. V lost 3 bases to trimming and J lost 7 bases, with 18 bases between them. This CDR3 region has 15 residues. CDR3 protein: CASSQPGRERGGYTF. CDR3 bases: TGCGCCAGCAGCCAGCCCGGCAGGGAAAGAGGTGGCTACACCTTC.

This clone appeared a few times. For the CDR3, the DNA is TGTGCCTGGAGTGTGGCGGGGATCAATCAGCCCCAGCATTTT. Residues: CAWSVAGINQPQHF. The chain combines TRBV30 with TRBJ1-5; D is unresolved. This CDR3 is 14 amino acids long. V lost 0 bases and J 3 bases, leaving 9 bases between the germline ends. Germline assignment: CDR1 GTSNPN and CDR2 SVGIG (reference sequence).

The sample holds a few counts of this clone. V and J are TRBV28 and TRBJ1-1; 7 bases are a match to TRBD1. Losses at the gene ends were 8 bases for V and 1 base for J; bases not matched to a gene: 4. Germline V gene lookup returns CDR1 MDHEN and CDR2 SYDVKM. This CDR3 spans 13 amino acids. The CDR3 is CASRHRGNTEAFF. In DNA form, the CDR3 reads TGTGCCAGCCGCCACAGGGGGAACACTGAAGCTTTCTTT.

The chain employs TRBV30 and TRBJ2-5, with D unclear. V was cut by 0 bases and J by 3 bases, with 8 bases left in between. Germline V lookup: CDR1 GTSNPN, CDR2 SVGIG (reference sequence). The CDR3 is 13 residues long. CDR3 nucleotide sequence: TGTGCCTGGAGTGTAAGGGTGAAAGAGACCCAGTACTTC. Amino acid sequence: CAWSVRVKETQYF. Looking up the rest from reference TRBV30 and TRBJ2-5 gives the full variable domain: SQTIHQWPATLVQPVGSPLSLECTVEGTSNPNLYWYRQAAGRGLQLLFYSVGIGQISSEVPQNLSASRPQDRQFILSSKKLLLSDSGFYLCAWSVRVKETQYFGPGTRLLVL.

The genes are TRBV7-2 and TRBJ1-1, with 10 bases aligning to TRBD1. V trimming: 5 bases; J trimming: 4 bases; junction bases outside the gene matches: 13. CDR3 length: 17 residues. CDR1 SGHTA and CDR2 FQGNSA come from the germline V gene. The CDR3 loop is CASSRDRDRGLGTEAFF. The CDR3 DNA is TGTGCCAGCAGCCGGGACCGGGACAGGGGCTTGGGCACTGAAGCTTTCTTT.